The entry below describes one T cell receptor beta chain. Antigen specificity is unknown. This entry comes from a study of Ad26.COV2.S vaccination and SARS-CoV-2 variants. Study results and limitations: Among vaccine recipients, spike-specific TCR breadth exceeded that of placebo recipients. Vaccinees reportedly had broad spike-specific CD8+ and CD4+ T cell responses.

As to treatment: around 19 received Ad26.COV2.S at low or high dose, single or two shots; about 5 received placebo; per-sample allocation not given. Vaccine and placebo recipients were sampled on day 63 after the first injection. What was given as vaccine was an Ad26 vector encoding Wuhan-strain SARS-CoV-2 spike. The method was immunoSEQ multiplex PCR; TCRdb's version includes in-frame clones alone and lacks a portion of them. The table records 300,000 to 400,000 clones, roughly nine tenths of them present only once. Germline lookup yields CDR1 SGHTA and CDR2 FQGNSA. V lost 7 bases, J lost 4 bases, and 13 bases lay in between. The length of the CDR3 is 13 residues.

V is TRBV7-2 and J is TRBJ1-1; D gene uncertain. This TCR derives from a person between 18 and 60 years old who received the Ad26.COV2.S COVID-19 vaccine or a placebo. This sample comprised peripheral blood, obtained in a trial of Ad26.COV2.S vaccine versus placebo. CDR3 in amino acids: CASTRNGFTEAFF. The DNA of the CDR3 is TGTGCCAGCACCCGAAACGGGTTCACTGAAGCTTTCTTT.